The 10 T cell receptor beta chains below come from one sample, sequenced in a study of blood T cells in healthy people across ages. A second PCR of roughly 7 to 11 cycles used a sample-barcoded 5' primer and a J-beta primer mix. TCRdb recomputed calls from the 5' RACE reads with MiXCR, one row per CDR3 protein. The sample has almost 1 million distinct CDR3 sequences, just over 50% seen once. Source material: blood. The receptors shown here come from a woman aged 55-69 years in good health.

This clonotype was detected a few times. The chain couples TRBV4-3 to TRBJ2-3; no clear D. The CDR3 sequence is 13 residues long. V was clipped by 1 base and J by 2 bases, with 4 bases between them. CDR1 LGHNA and CDR2 YSLEER come from the germline V gene. In nucleotides, the CDR3 is TGCGCCAGCAGCCAAGGGGTCACAGATACGCAGTATTTT. The encoded protein is CASSQGVTDTQYF.

There are a few counts of this clonotype. This chain joins TRBV4-1 and TRBJ2-1, with D possibly TRBD2 on 5 matching bases. CDR1 and CDR2 (germline): MGHRA, YSYEKL. Trimming pared 3 bases from V and 4 bases from J, leaving 13 bases between. This CDR3 spans 15 amino acids. CDR3 loop: CASSHPTGLYNEQFF. The CDR3 bases are TGCGCCAGCAGCCACCCTACTGGACTGTACAATGAGCAGTTCTTC.

This clonotype was counted a few times. The chain combines TRBV29-1 with TRBJ2-1; tentative D call: TRBD2 (6 bases). The CDR3 is made up of 12 amino acids. With 4 bases removed from V and 8 bases from J, the gap between germline ends came to 12 bases. CDR1 and CDR2 (germline): SQVTM, ANQGSEA. CDR3 loop: CSVVGSGDEQFF. CDR3 sequence (DNA): TGCAGCGTTGTAGGCTCGGGGGATGAGCAGTTCTTC.

This clonotype turned up a few times. The V and J genes are TRBV5-1 and TRBJ2-5; TRBD2 matches at 15 bases. This CDR3 comprises 18 residues. Germline-derived CDR1 and CDR2 are SGHRS and YFSETQ. Trimming cost V 2 bases and J 3 bases; bases outside gene matches: 8. CDR3 residues: CASSLGTSGRSREETQYF. In DNA form, the CDR3 reads TGCGCCAGCAGCTTAGGGACTAGCGGGAGGTCCCGTGAAGAGACCCAGTACTTC.

In the case of this clonotype: A read error may produce the germline difference seen at one junction end. The chain couples TRBV20-1 to TRBJ2-1; D gene ambiguous. The CDR3 extends over 10 amino acids. Germline CDR1 and CDR2: DFQATT and SNEGSKA (reference sequence). In DNA, the CDR3 is TGCAGGGCTAGAGAGAATGAGCAGTTCTTC. Translating gives CRARENEQFF.

The chain is built from TRBV9 and TRBJ1-1, with D unresolved. Germline CDR1 reads SGDLS; CDR2 reads YYNGEE. V was shortened by 3 bases and J by 4 bases, with 10 bases between the two germline ends. CDR3 length: 13 residues. The CDR3 region is CASSDRKGTEAFF. CDR3 DNA sequence: TGTGCCAGCAGCGATCGGAAGGGCACTGAAGCTTTCTTT.

There are a few counts of this clonotype. The chain combines TRBV6-2 or TRBV6-3 with TRBJ1-2, with unresolved D. Trimming took 6 bases from V and 6 from J, leaving 8 bases between them. This CDR3 has 11 amino acids. CDR1 is MNHEY, CDR2 SVGEGT, per germline. In DNA form, the CDR3 reads TGTGCCAGCAGCTACGGTGATGGCTACACCTTC. Encoded protein: CASSYGDGYTF.

This clonotype has only a few counts. The rearrangement uses TRBV27 and TRBJ2-2; D remains unclear. From germline, CDR1 is MNHEY and CDR2 SMNVEV (reference sequence). V lost 3 bases and J 6 bases, leaving 8 bases between the germline ends. The CDR3 is made up of 13 amino acids. CDR3 region: CASSFRQPGELFF. In DNA, the CDR3 is TGTGCCAGCAGTTTCAGACAACCCGGGGAGCTGTTTTTT.

The V and J genes are TRBV24-1 and TRBJ2-1, with 13 positions matching TRBD2. Germline V CDR1 and CDR2: KGHDR, SFDVKD. The CDR3 is 16 residues long. The trim removed 3 bases at V and 7 bases at J, leaving 5 bases unmatched. The CDR3 region has the DNA TGTGCCACCAGTGATCGGACTAGCGGGAGTCTTAATGAGCAGTTCTTC. This sequence encodes CATSDRTSGSLNEQFF.

The table lists this clonotype with a few counts. The chain is built from TRBV6-6 and TRBJ1-5; D remains ambiguous. The CDR3 runs 16 residues. The V and J ends lost 1 base and 6 bases respectively, with 16 bases between them. CDR1 and CDR2 (germline): MNHNY, SVGAGI (reference sequence). As DNA, the CDR3 is TGTGCCAGCAGTTACTACTCGACCCTCTCGGGTCAGCCCCAGCATTTT. Its translation is CASSYYSTLSGQPQHF.